These 26 T cell receptor beta chains originate from one sample sequenced in a study of CD8+ T cells in alopecia areata. Treatment of the sample: oral pan-JAK inhibitor, 5-10 mg twice daily. RNA was extracted and reverse transcribed into cDNA as the sequencing template. Profiled with immunoSEQ multiplex PCR; TCRdb holds only in-frame clones, not every one. The sample lists under 150,000 clones; around three fifths were seen once. The source was CD4+ T cells sorted from blood, collected at week 24, from a patient treated with tofacitinib. These receptors were collected from a human donor with alopecia areata.

The rearrangement links TRBV6-5 to TRBJ2-1, with D hard to call. CDR3 size: 13 residues. Germline V gene lookup returns CDR1 MNHEY and CDR2 SVGAGI. V dropped 6 bases and J dropped 3 bases, with 9 bases sitting between them. CDR3 DNA: TGTGCCAGCAGCCCAGGACGCTACAATGAGCAGTTCTTC. This codes for CASSPGRYNEQFF.

Notes on this clone: At the DNA level, this CDR3 is encoded by other sequences in the same sample as well. This chain links TRBV6-5 with TRBJ2-7, with 12 bases lining up with TRBD1. The CDR3 is 14 residues long. Germline CDR1 is MNHEY and CDR2 is SVGAGI. After removal of 2 bases from V and 5 bases from J, the junction contained 1 base not matched to a gene. CDR3 in DNA: TGTGCCAGCAGTTACAGGGACAGGGGGCACGAGCAGTACTTC. As protein: CASSYRDRGHEQYF.

The rearrangement links TRBV27 to TRBJ2-7, with D possibly being TRBD1 (6 bases). CDR3 length: 13 amino acids. The germline CDR1 and CDR2 sequences are MNHEY and SMNVEV (reference sequence). V was shortened by 2 bases and J by 4 bases, with 9 bases between the two germline ends. The CDR3, as DNA: TGTGCCAGCAGTTTAGGAAGGGGGTACGAGCAGTACTTC. Translated, it gives CASSLGRGYEQYF.

Comment on this clone: The junction departs from the called germline gene at one end, perhaps through a read error. The chain carries TRBV7-9 and TRBJ2-2, with D unclear. The CDR3 runs 11 residues. Per germline, CDR1 SEHNR and CDR2 FQNEAQ (reference sequence). The CDR3 DNA sequence: TGTGTCAGCGTCGAGGTCGGGGAGCTGTTTTTT. It translates to CVSVEVGELFF. Using reference TRBV7-9 and TRBJ2-2 for the parts outside the CDR3, the full variable domain is DTGVSQNPRHKITKRGQNVTFRCDPISEHNRLYWYRQTLGQGPEFLTYFQNEAQLEKSRLLSDRFSAERPKGSFSTLEIQRTEQGDSAMYLCVSVEVGELFFGEGSRLTVL.

This chain joins TRBV29-1 and TRBJ1-5; TRBD1 aligns across 8 bases. The germline gives CDR1 SQVTM, CDR2 ANQGSEA. The CDR3 spans 13 residues. The V segment lost 7 bases and the J segment 2 bases; nucleotides outside the gene matches: 4. CDR3 residues: CSAGQGRNQPQHF. The CDR3 coding sequence is TGCAGCGCTGGACAGGGACGCAATCAGCCCCAGCATTTT.

The J gene is TRBJ1-1, the V gene TRBV2, with a possible D match to TRBD1 (6 bases). CDR1 is SNHLY and CDR2 is FYNNEI in the germline V gene. The V and J ends lost 5 bases and 8 bases respectively, with 12 bases between them. This CDR3 comprises 12 residues. As DNA, the CDR3 is TGTGCCAGCAGTTGGTTCGGACAGGAAGCTTTCTTT. Its translation: CASSWFGQEAFF.

This clone came up a few times. The V call is TRBV6-5, the J call TRBJ2-1; TRBD2 agrees at 7 bases. J gave up 5 bases and V 7 bases, and 5 bases lay outside the gene matches. The germline V gene has CDR1 MNHEY and CDR2 SVGAGI. This CDR3 contains 13 residues. The CDR3 region is CASKRDANNEQFF. CDR3 sequence (DNA): TGTGCCAGCAAGCGGGACGCGAACAATGAGCAGTTCTTC.

This clone was seen only once. The genes are TRBV2 and TRBJ2-6; the D gene is possibly TRBD1 (5 bases). The germline CDR1 and CDR2 sequences are SNHLY and FYNNEI. The germline V and J ends were trimmed by 7 bases and 0 bases, with 19 bases remaining between them. CDR3 size: 18 residues. CDR3 in amino acids: CASNPAGPTSSGANVLTF. In nucleotides, the CDR3 is TGTGCCAGCAACCCCGCAGGGCCTACTTCCTCTGGGGCCAACGTCCTGACTTTC.

This clone was counted only a few times. V gene TRBV18 combines with J gene TRBJ1-1; TRBD1 agrees at 7 bases. The CDR3 runs to 13 residues. V dropped 7 bases and J dropped 2; count of bases not matched to a gene: 4. From germline, CDR1 is KGHSH and CDR2 LQKENI. The CDR3 DNA follows: TGTGCCAGCTACGGACAGGAAAACACTGAAGCTTTCTTT. Its protein product is CASYGQENTEAFF. Drawing the rest from reference TRBV18 and TRBJ1-1, the complete variable domain is NAGVMQNPRHLVRRRGQEARLRCSPMKGHSHVYWYRQLPEEGLKFMVYLQKENIIDESGMPKERFSAEFPKEGPSILRIQQVVRGDSAAYFCASYGQENTEAFFGQGTRLTVV.

The CDR3 region is CASSQDSQAETQYF. CDR3 sequence (DNA): TGCGCCAGCAGCCAAGATAGCCAAGCGGAGACCCAGTACTTC. The chain is built from TRBV4-3 and TRBJ2-5; no firm D call. Germline V gene lookup returns CDR1 LGHNA and CDR2 YSLEER. The V end was cut by 0 bases, the J end by 5 bases, with 10 bases between. This CDR3 contains 14 residues.

This sequence joins TRBV25-1 and TRBJ1-1; D is ambiguous. The V end lost 4 bases, the J end lost 8 bases, and 8 bases lay between the germline ends. CDR3 length: 11 residues. Germline assignment: CDR1 MGHDK and CDR2 SYGVNS. The CDR3 DNA reads as TGTGCCAGCAGTGGTTACATGGAAGCTTTCTTT. Residues: CASSGYMEAFF.

The chain carries TRBV5-1 and TRBJ1-5, with 9 bases matching TRBD1. The CDR3 spans 15 residues. In germline, CDR1 is SGHRS, CDR2 YFSETQ. V was clipped by 5 bases and J by 3 bases; unmatched bases: 6. CDR3 sequence reads: CASRSGTGYNQPQHF. As DNA, the CDR3 is TGCGCCAGCAGGTCCGGGACAGGGTACAATCAGCCCCAGCATTTT.

This clone has a handful of counts. Compared with germline, one end of the junction differs, possibly owing to a read error. The chain combines TRBV20-1 with TRBJ2-5; D gene uncertain. The germline gives CDR1 DFQATT, CDR2 SNEGSKA (reference sequence). This CDR3 has 11 amino acids. This chain's CDR3 is CSALDQVTQYF. CDR3 sequence (DNA): TGCAGTGCTTTGGACCAAGTGACCCAGTACTTC.

The chain is built from TRBV29-1 and TRBJ1-5; D is ambiguous. The germline V gene has CDR1 SQVTM and CDR2 ANQGSEA. The V and J ends lost 4 bases and 2 bases respectively, with 12 bases between them. CDR3 length equals 14 residues. The CDR3 loop is CSVVGEEGNQPQHF. The DNA for the CDR3 is TGCAGCGTTGTCGGGGAGGAAGGCAATCAGCCCCAGCATTTT.

This chain joins TRBV7-2 and TRBJ2-5; D ambiguous. The ends were cut back, 5 bases at V and 4 bases at J, with 8 bases in the middle. This CDR3 comprises 12 residues. Germline V gives CDR1 SGHTA, CDR2 FQGNSA. The CDR3 sequence is CASSPPGETQYF. CDR3 nucleotides: TGTGCCAGCAGCCCACCTGGAGAGACCCAGTACTTC. Full variable domain (outside the CDR3, taken from reference TRBV7-2 and TRBJ2-5): GAGVSQSPSNKVTEKGKDVELRCDPISGHTALYWYRQSLGQGLEFLIYFQGNSAPDKSGLPSDRFSAERTGGSVSTLTIQRTQQEDSAVYLCASSPPGETQYFGPGTRLLVL.

The chain has TRBV2 and TRBJ2-3; 12 bases line up with TRBD2. CDR3 size: 15 residues. CDR1 is SNHLY, CDR2 FYNNEI, per germline. V was pared by 7 bases and J by 0 bases, with 2 bases of the junction left unmatched. CDR3 amino acids: CASNGLAGSTDTQYF. The CDR3 nucleotides are TGTGCCAGCAATGGACTAGCGGGGAGCACAGATACGCAGTATTTT. Looking up the rest from reference TRBV2 and TRBJ2-3 gives the full variable domain: EPEVTQTPSHQVTQMGQEVILRCVPISNHLYFYWYRQILGQKVEFLVSFYNNEISEKSEIFDDQFSVERPDGSNFTLKIRSTKLEDSAMYFCASNGLAGSTDTQYFGPGTRLTVL.

The V and J genes are TRBV30 and TRBJ1-1; no definite D call. Germline CDR1 GTSNPN, CDR2 SVGIG (reference sequence). The germline V and J ends were trimmed by 0 bases and 4 bases, with 9 bases remaining between them. This CDR3 is built from 13 residues. CDR3 amino acids: CAWSVQSLTEAFF. CDR3 in DNA: TGTGCCTGGAGTGTACAAAGCCTCACTGAAGCTTTCTTT. Using reference TRBV30 and TRBJ1-1 for the parts outside the CDR3, the full variable domain is SQTIHQWPATLVQPVGSPLSLECTVEGTSNPNLYWYRQAAGRGLQLLFYSVGIGQISSEVPQNLSASRPQDRQFILSSKKLLLSDSGFYLCAWSVQSLTEAFFGQGTRLTVV.

V is TRBV18 and J is TRBJ2-5; 8 bases line up with TRBD2. V trimming: 0 bases; J trimming: 6 bases; junction bases outside the gene matches: 9. CDR1 is KGHSH, CDR2 LQKENI, per germline. The CDR3 totals 16 residues. The CDR3 spells CASSPPYGLAGQTQYF. The DNA of the CDR3 is TGTGCCAGCTCACCACCGTACGGGTTAGCGGGACAGACCCAGTACTTC.

This chain uses TRBV7-9 with TRBJ2-5, with TRBD2 matching 8 bases. V shed 4 bases and J 3 bases; nucleotides not matched to a gene: 4. Germline CDR1 and CDR2: SEHNR and FQNEAQ (reference sequence). The CDR3 consists of 14 residues. In DNA, the CDR3 is TGTGCCAGCAGCTCGTTCGGGGGGGAAGAGACCCAGTACTTC. Its translation: CASSSFGGEETQYF.

The chain joins TRBV5-1 to TRBJ1-2; D unresolved. Germline assignment: CDR1 SGHRS and CDR2 YFSETQ. V lost 0 bases and J 4 bases, leaving 7 bases between the germline ends. This CDR3 contains 13 residues. CDR3 DNA: TGCGCCAGCAGCTTGGAGGCAGCCTATGGCTACACCTTC. Protein sequence: CASSLEAAYGYTF.

The V and J genes are TRBV15 and TRBJ1-2, with D perhaps TRBD1 (5 bases). V was cut by 3 bases and J by 6 bases, with 32 bases left in between. This CDR3 comprises 20 residues. Germline V CDR1 and CDR2: LNHNV, YYDKDF (reference sequence). Written as DNA, the CDR3 is TGTGCCACCAGCAGTCTAGGGCCTCGAGGGAGGGGCGCCGGAGTGAATGGCTACACCTTC. It translates to CATSSLGPRGRGAGVNGYTF. The complete variable domain, with remaining parts taken from reference TRBV15 and TRBJ1-2, reads DAMVIQNPRYQVTQFGKPVTLSCSQTLNHNVMYWYQQKSSQAPKLLFHYYDKDFNNEADTPDNFQSRRPNTSFCFLDIRSPGLGDTAMYLCATSSLGPRGRGAGVNGYTFGSGTRLTVV.

In its sample, this clone was seen many times. This chain uses TRBV2 with TRBJ2-1; unclear D gene. The CDR3 has 12 residues. Germline-derived CDR1 and CDR2 are SNHLY and FYNNEI. The ends were cut back, 8 bases at V and 4 bases at J, with 9 bases in the middle. The DNA for the CDR3 is TGTGCCAGCGGAAGAATGTACAATGAGCAGTTCTTC. The encoded protein is CASGRMYNEQFF.

The chain combines TRBV6-5 with TRBJ2-5; D is perhaps TRBD2 (7 bases). Trimming cost V 2 bases and J 4 bases, with 14 bases left between them. The CDR3 totals 15 residues. The germline CDR1 and CDR2 sequences are MNHEY and SVGAGI. As DNA, the CDR3 is TGTGCCAGCAGTTACGGGGGCGGGGGACTAGAGACCCAGTACTTC. The encoded protein is CASSYGGGGLETQYF.

The chain couples TRBV19 to TRBJ2-2, with D hard to call. Germline CDR1 and CDR2: LNHDA and SQIVND (reference sequence). The CDR3 sequence is 14 residues long. Trimming took off 0 bases at V and 6 bases at J, with 8 bases between the two ends. Here the CDR3 DNA reads TGTGCCAGTAGTATAGATCGTGCCCCCGGGGAGCTGTTTTTT. It codes for CASSIDRAPGELFF.

The sample holds one count of this clone. This chain joins TRBV6-5 and TRBJ1-2; unclear D gene. This CDR3 is 14 amino acids long. The germline gives CDR1 MNHEY, CDR2 SVGAGI. V lost 0 bases, J lost 7 bases, and 12 bases lay in between. CDR3 in DNA: TGTGCCAGCAGTTACTCGGCGGGGTGGGGTGGCTACACCTTC. Amino acid sequence: CASSYSAGWGGYTF.

This clone was seen more than once but under ten times. This sequence joins TRBV7-9 and TRBJ1-2, with TRBD1 matching 10 bases. The germline CDR1 and CDR2 sequences are SEHNR and FQNEAQ (reference sequence). The CDR3 covers 14 residues. After removal of 4 bases from V and 6 bases from J, the junction contained 5 bases not matched to a gene. CDR3 in DNA: TGTGCCAGCAGCTCCAGACAGGGGGCAGATGGCTACACCTTC. Protein product: CASSSRQGADGYTF.